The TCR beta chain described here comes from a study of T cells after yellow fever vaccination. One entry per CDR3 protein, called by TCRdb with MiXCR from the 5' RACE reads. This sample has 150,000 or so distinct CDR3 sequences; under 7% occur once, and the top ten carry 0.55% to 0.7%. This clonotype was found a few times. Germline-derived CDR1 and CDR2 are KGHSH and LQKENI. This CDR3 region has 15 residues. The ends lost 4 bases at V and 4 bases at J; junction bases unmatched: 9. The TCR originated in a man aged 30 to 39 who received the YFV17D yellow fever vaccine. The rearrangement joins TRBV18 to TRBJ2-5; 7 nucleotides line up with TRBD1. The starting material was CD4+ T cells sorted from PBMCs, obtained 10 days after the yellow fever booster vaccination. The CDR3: CASSHPGQAGETQYF. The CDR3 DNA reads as TGTGCCAGCTCACATCCCGGACAGGCTGGAGAGACCCAGTACTTC.